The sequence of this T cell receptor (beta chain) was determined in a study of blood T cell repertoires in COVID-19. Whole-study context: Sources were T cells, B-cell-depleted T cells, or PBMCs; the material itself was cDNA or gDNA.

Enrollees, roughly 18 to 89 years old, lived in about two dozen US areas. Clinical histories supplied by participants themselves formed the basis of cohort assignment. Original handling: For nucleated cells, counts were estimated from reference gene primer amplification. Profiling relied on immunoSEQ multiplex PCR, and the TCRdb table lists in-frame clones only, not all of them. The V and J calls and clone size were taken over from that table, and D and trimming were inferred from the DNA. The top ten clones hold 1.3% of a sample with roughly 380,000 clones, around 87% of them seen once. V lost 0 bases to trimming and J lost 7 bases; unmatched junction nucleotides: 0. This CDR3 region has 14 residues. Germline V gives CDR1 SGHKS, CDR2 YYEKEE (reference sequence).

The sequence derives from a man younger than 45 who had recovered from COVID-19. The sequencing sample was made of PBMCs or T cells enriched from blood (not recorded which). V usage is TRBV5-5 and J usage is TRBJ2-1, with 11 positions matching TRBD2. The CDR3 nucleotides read TGTGCCAGCAGCTTGGGACTAGCGGGGAATGAGCAGTTCTTC. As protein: CASSLGLAGNEQFF.